What follows are 5 T cell receptor beta chains derived from one specimen sequenced in a study of cytomegalovirus exposure and HLA in healthy donors. Primers: 60 Vbeta forward and 13 Jbeta reverse. Clones were read by immunoSEQ multiplex PCR, and TCRdb kept only the in-frame ones, dropping some. The table lists approximately 130,000 clones, around 75% of them singletons. Sequencing was performed on PBMCs. These receptors originate from a man aged 25-45 years in good health and CMV-seronegative.

The chain uses TRBV19 and TRBJ1-2; D call uncertain. Trimming shortened V by 2 bases and J by 4 bases, and 14 bases separated the two germline ends. CDR3 size: 15 residues. Per the germline V gene, CDR1 is LNHDA and CDR2 is SQIVND (reference sequence). CDR3 in DNA: TGTGCCAGTAGTATAAGGTCGAGGGAAAGCTATGGCTACACCTTC. It yields the protein CASSIRSRESYGYTF.

The chain has TRBV7-9 and TRBJ2-2; maybe TRBD2 (7 bases). Germline assignment: CDR1 SEHNR and CDR2 FQNEAQ (reference sequence). The CDR3 is 14 residues long. V shed 5 bases and J shed 6 bases, with 13 bases lying between them. CDR3 protein: CASSLTGGPGELFF. The CDR3 DNA reads TGTGCCAGCAGCCTAACGGGGGGCCCCGGGGAGCTGTTTTTT.

V gene TRBV28 combines with J gene TRBJ2-7; D is unresolved. Germline loops: CDR1 MDHEN, CDR2 SYDVKM. The CDR3 is 13 residues long. V lost 6 bases and J lost 2, with 11 bases in between. CDR3 region: CASRVTSAYEQYF. In DNA, the CDR3 is TGTGCCAGCAGGGTAACCTCAGCCTACGAGCAGTACTTC.

The chain links TRBV5-1 to TRBJ2-5; TRBD2 agrees at 11 bases. Losses at the gene ends were 4 bases for V and 3 bases for J; bases not matched to a gene: 2. The CDR3 covers 14 residues. Germline CDR1 and CDR2: SGHRS and YFSETQ. The DNA for the CDR3 is TGCGCCAGCAGCCAGACTAGCGGGGAAGAGACCCAGTACTTC. Protein: CASSQTSGEETQYF.

V is TRBV9 and J is TRBJ2-5; 9 bases agree with TRBD1. The V segment lost 4 bases and the J segment 2 bases; nucleotides outside the gene matches: 3. CDR3 length equals 14 residues. CDR1 and CDR2 from the germline V gene are SGDLS and YYNGEE. The CDR3 loop is CASSPGTGQETQYF. CDR3 DNA: TGTGCCAGCAGCCCTGGGACAGGGCAAGAGACCCAGTACTTC.